This T cell receptor (beta chain) appears in the sequencing data of a study of blood T cell repertoires in COVID-19. Clones were sequenced by immunoSEQ multiplex PCR, and TCRdb holds only the in-frame ones, with some missing. The sample lists around 400,000 clones; about 88% were seen once. The V gene's germline CDR1 is DFQATT and CDR2 SNEGSKA (reference sequence). Trimming stripped 3 bases from V and 0 bases from J, with 24 bases between. CDR3 length: 19 amino acids. Contact with a PCR-confirmed or clinician-diagnosed COVID-19 case occurred within 2 weeks of entry. The specimen sequenced was PBMCs or T cells enriched from blood (not recorded which). The sequence derives from a woman in her late teens or twenties who had been exposed to COVID-19. The rearrangement uses TRBV20-1 and TRBJ2-1; possibly TRBD2 for D (6 bases). CDR3 residues: CSASLIAEITWSSYNEQFF. In nucleotides, the CDR3 is TGCAGTGCTAGTCTAATAGCGGAAATAACCTGGAGCTCCTACAATGAGCAGTTCTTC.